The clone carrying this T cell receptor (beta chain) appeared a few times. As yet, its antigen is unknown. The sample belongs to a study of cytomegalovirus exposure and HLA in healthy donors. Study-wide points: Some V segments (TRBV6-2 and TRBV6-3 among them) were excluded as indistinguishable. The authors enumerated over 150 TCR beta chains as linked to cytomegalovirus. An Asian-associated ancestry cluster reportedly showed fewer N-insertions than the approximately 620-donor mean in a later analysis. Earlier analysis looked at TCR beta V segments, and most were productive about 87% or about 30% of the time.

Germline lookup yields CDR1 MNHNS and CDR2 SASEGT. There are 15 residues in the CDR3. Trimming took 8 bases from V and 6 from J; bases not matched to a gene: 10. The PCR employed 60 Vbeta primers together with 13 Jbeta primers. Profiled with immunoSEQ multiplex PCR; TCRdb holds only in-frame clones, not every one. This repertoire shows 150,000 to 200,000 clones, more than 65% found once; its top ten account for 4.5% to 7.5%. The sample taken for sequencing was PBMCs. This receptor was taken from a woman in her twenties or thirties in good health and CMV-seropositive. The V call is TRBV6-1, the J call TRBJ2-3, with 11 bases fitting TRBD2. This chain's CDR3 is CASGVAGGLDDTQYF. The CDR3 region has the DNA TGTGCCAGCGGGGTAGCGGGGGGGCTGGACGATACGCAGTATTTT.